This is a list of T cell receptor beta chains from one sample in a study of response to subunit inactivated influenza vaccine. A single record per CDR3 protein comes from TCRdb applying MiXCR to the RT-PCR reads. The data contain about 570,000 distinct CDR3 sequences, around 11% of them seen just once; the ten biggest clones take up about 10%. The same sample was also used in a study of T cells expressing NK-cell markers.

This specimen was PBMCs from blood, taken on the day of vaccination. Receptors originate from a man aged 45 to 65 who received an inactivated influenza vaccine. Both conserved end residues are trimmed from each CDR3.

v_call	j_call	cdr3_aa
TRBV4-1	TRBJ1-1	ASSTEQGLMNTEAF
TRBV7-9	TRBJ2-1	AGGLAAYNEQF
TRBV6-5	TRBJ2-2	ASSYSEVLGELF
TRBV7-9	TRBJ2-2	ASSQGQGAGGELF
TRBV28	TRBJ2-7	ASSIAGTGLTLEGKEQY
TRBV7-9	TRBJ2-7	ASSLRSDEQY
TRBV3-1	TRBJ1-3	DSSPTEQTGNTIY
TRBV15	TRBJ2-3	ATSGQGGSTDTQY
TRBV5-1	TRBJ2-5	ASIPGQGETQY
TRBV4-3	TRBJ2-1	ASSQLSGGAGYNEQF
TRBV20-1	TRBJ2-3	SASLPSGRNTDTQY
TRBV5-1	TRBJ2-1	ASSLGLAGVGNEQF
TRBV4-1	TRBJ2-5	ASSQPTSGSRETQY
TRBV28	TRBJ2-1	ASSLLGLAGETPVNEQF
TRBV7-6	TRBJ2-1	ASSLYGAYEQF
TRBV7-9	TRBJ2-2	ASSVTSAGTGELF
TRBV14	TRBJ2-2	ASSPLAGRGNTGELF
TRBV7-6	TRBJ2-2	ASRQNRTWSGRGVGELF
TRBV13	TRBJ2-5	ASSPDRGLETQY
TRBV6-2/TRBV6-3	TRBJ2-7	ASSYSRGFYEQY
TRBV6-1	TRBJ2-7	ASSERVPSTKQY
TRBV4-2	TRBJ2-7	ASSQDLRSTDDEQY
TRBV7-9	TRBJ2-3	ASSPSVGRTSTDTQY
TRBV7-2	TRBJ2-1	ASSSTGGLYISEQF
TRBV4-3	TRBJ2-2	ASSQEDRDTGELF
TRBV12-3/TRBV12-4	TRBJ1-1	ASSLLRHTEAF
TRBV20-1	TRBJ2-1	SARRGGLHEQF
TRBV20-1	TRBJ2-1	SASRGNSYDNEQF
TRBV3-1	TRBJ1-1	ASSQYFAEAF